This T cell receptor (beta chain) comes out of a study of OX40 agonist ivuxolimab in advanced cancers. Clones were sequenced by immunoSEQ multiplex PCR, and TCRdb holds only the in-frame ones, with some missing. The table lists roughly 28,000 clones, 70% to 80% of them singletons. Germline V gene data show CDR1 as LGHNT and CDR2 as FRNRAP. The V end was cut by 2 bases, the J end by 1 base, with 11 bases between. The CDR3 consists of 15 residues. The chain couples TRBV12-5 to TRBJ2-5, with D unresolved. This TCR derives from an adult with an advanced solid tumor such as melanoma, head and neck, liver or kidney cancer. Sequenced material: CD4+ or CD8+ T cells sorted from blood, taken in a trial of the OX40 agonist ivuxolimab. CDR3 sequence (DNA): TGTGCTAGTGGTTTGAGTTCCGACTCCCAAGAGACCCAGTACTTC. Translated: CASGLSSDSQETQYF.